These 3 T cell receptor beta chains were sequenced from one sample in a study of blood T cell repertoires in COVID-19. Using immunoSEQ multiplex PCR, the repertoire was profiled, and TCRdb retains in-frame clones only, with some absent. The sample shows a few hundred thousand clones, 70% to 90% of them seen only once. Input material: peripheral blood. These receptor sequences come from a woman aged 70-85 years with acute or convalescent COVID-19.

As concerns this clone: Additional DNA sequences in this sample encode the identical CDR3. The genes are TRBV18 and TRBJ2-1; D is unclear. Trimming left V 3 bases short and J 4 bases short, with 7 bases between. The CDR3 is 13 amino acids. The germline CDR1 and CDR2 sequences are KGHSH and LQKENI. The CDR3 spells CASSPGLYNEQFF. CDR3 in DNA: TGTGCCAGCTCACCTGGGCTGTACAATGAGCAGTTCTTC.

This chain's CDR3 is CASSQEGKGALGETQYF. The CDR3 coding sequence is TGCGCCAGCAGCCAAGAAGGGAAGGGGGCGCTGGGGGAGACCCAGTACTTC. The gene calls are TRBV4-1 and TRBJ2-5, with 7 nucleotides matching TRBD1. This CDR3 region has 17 residues. V lost 0 bases to trimming and J lost 5 bases; unmatched junction nucleotides: 12. CDR1 is MGHRA and CDR2 is YSYEKL in the germline V gene.

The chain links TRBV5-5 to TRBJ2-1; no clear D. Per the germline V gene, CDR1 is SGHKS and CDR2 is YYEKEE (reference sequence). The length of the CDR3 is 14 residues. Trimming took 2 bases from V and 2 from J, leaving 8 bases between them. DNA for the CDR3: TGTGCCAGCAGCTTCAGGCGAGCCTACAATGAGCAGTTCTTC. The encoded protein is CASSFRRAYNEQFF.